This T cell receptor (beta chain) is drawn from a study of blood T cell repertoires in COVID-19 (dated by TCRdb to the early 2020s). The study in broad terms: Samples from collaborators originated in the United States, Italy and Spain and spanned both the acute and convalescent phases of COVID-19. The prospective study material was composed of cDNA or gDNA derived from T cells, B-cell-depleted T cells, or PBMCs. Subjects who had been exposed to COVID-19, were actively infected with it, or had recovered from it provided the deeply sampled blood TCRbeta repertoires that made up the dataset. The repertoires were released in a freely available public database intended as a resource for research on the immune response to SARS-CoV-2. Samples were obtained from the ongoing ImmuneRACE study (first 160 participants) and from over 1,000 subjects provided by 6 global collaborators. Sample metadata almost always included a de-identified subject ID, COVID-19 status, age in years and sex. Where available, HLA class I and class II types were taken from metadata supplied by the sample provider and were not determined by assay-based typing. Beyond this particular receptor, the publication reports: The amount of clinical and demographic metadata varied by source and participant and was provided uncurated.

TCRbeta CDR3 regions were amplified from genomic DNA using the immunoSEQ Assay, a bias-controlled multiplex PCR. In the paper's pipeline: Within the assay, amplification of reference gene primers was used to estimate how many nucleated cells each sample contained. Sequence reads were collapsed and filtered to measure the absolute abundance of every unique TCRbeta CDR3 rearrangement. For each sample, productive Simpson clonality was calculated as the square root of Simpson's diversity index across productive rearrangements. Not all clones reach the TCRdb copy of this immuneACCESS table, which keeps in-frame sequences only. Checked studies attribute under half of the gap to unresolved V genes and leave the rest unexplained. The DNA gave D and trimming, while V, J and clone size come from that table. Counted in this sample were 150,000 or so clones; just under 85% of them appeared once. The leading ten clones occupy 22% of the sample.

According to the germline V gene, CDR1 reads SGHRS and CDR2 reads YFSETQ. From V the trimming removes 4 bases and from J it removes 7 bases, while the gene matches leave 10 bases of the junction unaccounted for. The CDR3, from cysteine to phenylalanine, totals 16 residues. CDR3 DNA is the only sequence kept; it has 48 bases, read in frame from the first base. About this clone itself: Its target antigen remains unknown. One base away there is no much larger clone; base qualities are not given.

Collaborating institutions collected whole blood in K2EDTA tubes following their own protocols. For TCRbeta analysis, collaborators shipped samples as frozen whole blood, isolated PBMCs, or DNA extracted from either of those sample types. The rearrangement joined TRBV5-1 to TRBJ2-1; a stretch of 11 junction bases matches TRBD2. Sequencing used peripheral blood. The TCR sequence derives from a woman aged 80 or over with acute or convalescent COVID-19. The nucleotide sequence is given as TGCGCCAGCAGCCTTAACTTAGCGGGAGGGCTGAATGAGCAGTTCTTC. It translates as CASSLNLAGGLNEQFF. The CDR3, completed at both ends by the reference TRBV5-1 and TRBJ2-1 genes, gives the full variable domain KAGVTQTPRYLIKTRGQQVTLSCSPISGHRSVSWYQQTPGQGLQFLFEYFSETQRNKGNFPGRFSGRQFSNSRSEMNVSTLELGDSALYLCASSLNLAGGLNEQFFGPGTRLTVL.